This TCR beta chain was captured in a study of neurological immune-mediated disorders. Study at large: The 35 or so multiple sclerosis patients comprised approximately 31 relapsing-remitting and 3 secondary progressive cases. Study-level findings and limits: HTLV-1-associated myelopathy led in TCR clonal expansion, while multiple sclerosis ranked lowest, below healthy controls.

TCRdb processed the 5' RACE reads anew with MiXCR; each CDR3 protein has one entry. In the table there are approximately 37,000 distinct CDR3 sequences, 3% to 3.5% of which are singletons. CDR3 size: 13 residues. The germline V gene has CDR1 SGHRS and CDR2 YFSETQ. With 4 bases removed from V and 3 bases from J, the gap between germline ends came to 11 bases. Described time point: longitudinal time-point 1 (baseline). This clonotype occurred many times. Antigen: not known. The chain uses TRBV5-1 and TRBJ2-7; D possibly corresponds to TRBD1 (5 bases). This TCR derives from a woman in her fifties or sixties with multiple sclerosis. Sequenced material: PBMCs. In nucleotides, the CDR3 is TGCGCCAGCAGCCCGAGTAGGGGCTACGAGCAGTACTTC. Translation gives CASSPSRGYEQYF.